This T cell receptor beta chain derives from a study of T cells in Graves' hyperthyroidism and ophthalmopathy. Study observations and caveats: Most thyroid clonotypes that were expanded above 0.001 also turned up in blood.

Uncontrolled infection, other autoimmune disease, pregnancy or lactation disqualified patients from enrolment. Clinical symptoms, serum thyroxine, TRAb, thyroid ultrasound and orbital computed tomography established diagnosis. Researchers took RNA transcripts and amplified the TCR beta CDR3 regions from them. With the HTBI primer set, the TCR CDR3 went through a first round of RT-PCR. MiXCR, applied by TCRdb to the multiplex PCR reads, yields one record per CDR3 protein. The repertoire holds approximately 150,000 distinct CDR3 sequences, with roughly 10% as singletons. The germline V gene has CDR1 SGDLS and CDR2 YYNGEE. V lost 0 bases, J lost 2 bases, and 2 bases stayed unmatched. This CDR3 spans 15 amino acids. This clonotype was recorded at least ten times. Its antigen is unknown.

Sample: blood. The V call is TRBV9, the J call TRBJ2-1, with 7 nucleotides matching TRBD2. This receptor was obtained from a woman in her late teens or twenties with Graves' hyperthyroidism that later progressed to Graves' ophthalmopathy. CDR3 in amino acids: CASSVEGGAYNEQFF. The CDR3 DNA sequence: TGTGCCAGCAGCGTAGAGGGAGGGGCCTACAATGAGCAGTTCTTC. Filled out from reference TRBV9 and TRBJ2-1, the complete variable domain reads DSGVTQTPKHLITATGQRVTLRCSPRSGDLSVYWYQQSLDQGLQFLIQYYNGEERAKGNILERFSAQQFPDLHSELNLSSLELGDSALYFCASSVEGGAYNEQFFGPGTRLTVL.